Below are 21 T cell receptor beta chains sequenced from a single sample in a study of cytomegalovirus exposure and HLA in healthy donors. A multiplex PCR was run with 60 Vbeta primers and 13 Jbeta primers. Produced via immunoSEQ multiplex PCR; TCRdb's table is partial and in-frame only. This sample has fewer than 150,000 clones, with 55% to 80% found just once. The sample comprised PBMCs. The origin of the receptors is a human donor in good health.

The rearrangement uses TRBV11-1 and TRBJ2-5; 10 nucleotides agree with TRBD1. Looked up from germline, CDR1 is SGHAT and CDR2 is FQDESV (reference sequence). This CDR3 is built from 15 residues. Losses at the gene ends were 5 bases for V and 3 bases for J; bases not matched to a gene: 6. As DNA, the CDR3 is TGTGCCAGCAGCATTAAGACAGGGGGCGAAGAGACCCAGTACTTC. It yields the protein CASSIKTGGEETQYF.

The V call is TRBV10-2, the J call TRBJ2-7, with 8 positions matching TRBD2. The CDR3 has 13 amino acids. Germline V gene sequence: CDR1 WSHSY, CDR2 SAAADI. Trimming removed 6 bases from V and 6 bases from J; junction bases left unmatched: 7. The CDR3 DNA follows: TGCGCCAGCAGATACGGGGGGGCAGCCGAGCAGTACTTC. Residues: CASRYGGAAEQYF.

V usage is TRBV6-1 and J usage is TRBJ1-2; TRBD1 is a possible D gene (6 bases). The CDR3 is made up of 15 amino acids. Germline CDR1 and CDR2: MNHNS and SASEGT. V lost 0 bases and J lost 8, with 16 bases in between. The CDR3 DNA is TGTGCCAGCAGTGAAGCGCTCGCGGGGGCGCGAGGCTACACCTTC. Encoded protein: CASSEALAGARGYTF.

This CDR3 is CASSSDSLTLNNEQFF. DNA for the CDR3: TGTGCCAGCAGTTCCGACAGCCTGACCCTTAACAATGAGCAGTTCTTC. V usage is TRBV28 and J usage is TRBJ2-1; TRBD1 is a possible D gene (5 bases). The CDR3 has 16 amino acids. Trimming stripped 4 bases from V and 5 bases from J, with 18 bases between. Germline lookup yields CDR1 MDHEN and CDR2 SYDVKM.

Only a few counts were recorded for this clone. The chain is built from TRBV7-9 and TRBJ2-1, with D perhaps matching TRBD1 (6 bases). This CDR3 is built from 14 residues. The V end lost 1 base, the J end lost 4 bases, and 8 bases lay between the germline ends. Germline CDR1 is SEHNR and CDR2 is FQNEAQ (reference sequence). CDR3 protein: CASSLGGQYNEQFF. CDR3 bases: TGTGCCAGCAGCTTAGGGGGACAATACAATGAGCAGTTCTTC.

The genes are TRBV10-1 and TRBJ2-7; 10 bases agree with TRBD2. The CDR3 is made up of 16 amino acids. The ends lost 6 bases at V and 5 bases at J; junction bases unmatched: 13. Germline assignment: CDR1 WNHNN and CDR2 SYGVQD (reference sequence). DNA for the CDR3: TGCGCCAGCAGCTCCACAACTAGCGGGAACCCGAACGAGCAGTACTTC. Translated: CASSSTTSGNPNEQYF.

The CDR3 loop reads CASSGVAGGGSYEQYF. Here the CDR3 DNA reads TGTGCCAGCAGTGGTGTAGCGGGAGGAGGCTCCTACGAGCAGTACTTC. The chain links TRBV6-1 to TRBJ2-7; TRBD2 aligns across 10 bases. V lost 4 bases to trimming and J lost 0 bases; unmatched junction nucleotides: 6. CDR1 and CDR2 from the germline V gene are MNHNS and SASEGT. The CDR3 extends over 16 amino acids.

The chain is built from TRBV9 and TRBJ2-6, with D unclear. In germline, CDR1 is SGDLS, CDR2 YYNGEE. The CDR3 consists of 16 residues. Deletions cut 3 bases from V and 0 bases from J, with 10 bases between. CDR3 in amino acids: CASSANIRSGANVLTF. The CDR3 nucleotides are TGTGCCAGCAGCGCAAACATACGCTCTGGGGCCAACGTCCTGACTTTC.

V is TRBV29-1 and J is TRBJ2-1; 8 nucleotides line up with TRBD1. The CDR3 consists of 14 residues. Germline CDR1 SQVTM, CDR2 ANQGSEA. The trim removed 7 bases at V and 3 bases at J, leaving 8 bases unmatched. CDR3 DNA: TGCAGCGGATACGGGACAGGTAGCTACAATGAGCAGTTCTTC. This gives the protein CSGYGTGSYNEQFF.

Only one count was recorded for this clone. The chain combines TRBV7-6 with TRBJ2-1; maybe TRBD1 (6 bases). The length of the CDR3 is 13 residues. The V end was cut by 5 bases, the J end by 4 bases, with 9 bases between. Germline V gives CDR1 SGHVS, CDR2 FNYEAQ. CDR3 coding DNA: TGTGCCAGCAGCCTAGGACAGTACAATGAGCAGTTCTTC. As protein: CASSLGQYNEQFF.

V and J are TRBV5-6 and TRBJ1-1; 7 nucleotides line up with TRBD1. J gave up 3 bases and V 3 bases, and 14 bases lay outside the gene matches. The CDR3 is made up of 17 amino acids. CDR1 is SGHDT, CDR2 YYEEEE, per germline. This CDR3 is CASSYPDRTVGDTEAFF. The DNA of the CDR3 is TGTGCCAGCAGCTATCCGGACAGGACCGTGGGGGACACTGAAGCTTTCTTT.

This chain links TRBV5-1 with TRBJ2-1; 7 bases are shared with TRBD1. J gave up 8 bases and V 4 bases, and 6 bases lay outside the gene matches. This CDR3 is 13 amino acids long. Germline V CDR1 and CDR2: SGHRS, YFSETQ. The CDR3: CASSPNRGDEQFF. For the CDR3, the DNA is TGCGCCAGCAGCCCAAACAGGGGCGATGAGCAGTTCTTC.

The V call is TRBV2, the J call TRBJ2-6; 7 bases line up with TRBD1. Germline loops: CDR1 SNHLY, CDR2 FYNNEI. This CDR3 spans 17 amino acids. J lost 1 base, V lost 7 bases, and 10 bases had no gene match. The CDR3: CASTRLGGWSGANVLTF. Written as DNA, the CDR3 is TGTGCCAGCACCCGATTAGGGGGCTGGTCTGGGGCCAACGTCCTGACTTTC.

V and J are TRBV4-1 and TRBJ2-5; 7 nucleotides match TRBD1. The CDR3 contains 12 residues. Per the germline V gene, CDR1 is MGHRA and CDR2 is YSYEKL. V was pared by 5 bases and J by 4 bases, with 1 base of the junction left unmatched. CDR3 amino acids: CASSGTVETQYF. The CDR3 DNA follows: TGCGCCAGCAGCGGGACAGTAGAGACCCAGTACTTC.

This clone was counted only a few times. The chain combines TRBV6-1 with TRBJ1-5; no definite D call. This CDR3 region has 13 residues. V lost 1 base and J 6 bases, leaving 7 bases between the germline ends. Germline V gene data show CDR1 as MNHNS and CDR2 as SASEGT. The CDR3 here is CASSEVPSQPQHF. CDR3 nucleotide sequence: TGTGCCAGCAGTGAAGTTCCATCTCAGCCCCAGCATTTT.

The sample holds a few counts of this clone. Within the sample, other DNA sequences also encode this same CDR3. V and J are TRBV6-6 and TRBJ1-1; no clear D gene. The germline V and J ends were trimmed by 6 bases and 0 bases, with 8 bases remaining between them. Germline values: CDR1 MNHNY, CDR2 SVGAGI (reference sequence). The CDR3 loop spans 13 amino acids. The CDR3 region has the DNA TGTGCCAGCAGCCTCACAGTGAACACTGAAGCTTTCTTT. It is translated as CASSLTVNTEAFF.

The gene calls are TRBV6-1 and TRBJ2-5; 11 bases fit TRBD2. This CDR3 is 15 amino acids long. V was clipped by 4 bases and J by 4 bases; unmatched bases: 5. The germline V gene has CDR1 MNHNS and CDR2 SASEGT. CDR3 sequence reads: CASSGLAGGGETQYF. CDR3 DNA: TGTGCCAGCAGTGGCTTAGCGGGAGGGGGAGAGACCCAGTACTTC.

V usage is TRBV5-4 and J usage is TRBJ2-3; 8 bases map to TRBD2. Trimming cost V 0 bases and J 0 bases; bases outside gene matches: 3. CDR1 SGHNT and CDR2 YYREEE come from the germline V gene (reference sequence). The CDR3 contains 16 residues. This CDR3 is CASSLGLASSTDTQYF. The CDR3 bases are TGTGCCAGCAGCTTGGGACTAGCGTCTAGCACAGATACGCAGTATTTT.

The chain employs TRBV11-2 and TRBJ2-5; D is unclear. The germline V gene encodes CDR1 SGHAT and CDR2 FQNNGV. Trimming pared 1 base from V and 1 base from J, leaving 4 bases between. The CDR3 totals 13 residues. The CDR3 is CASSLVLQETQYF. For the CDR3, the DNA is TGTGCCAGCAGCTTAGTCCTCCAAGAGACCCAGTACTTC.

V usage is TRBV7-9 and J usage is TRBJ2-3; D gene unclear. From germline, CDR1 is SEHNR and CDR2 FQNEAQ (reference sequence). The CDR3 runs 13 residues. Trimming left V 3 bases short and J 4 bases short, with 8 bases between. The CDR3, as DNA: TGTGCCAGCAGCTTGTCAGAGGCAGATACGCAGTATTTT. This sequence encodes CASSLSEADTQYF.

The rearrangement uses TRBV6-5 and TRBJ2-7, with TRBD2 identical over 11 bases. The CDR3 contains 14 residues. The germline V gene has CDR1 MNHEY and CDR2 SVGAGI. V was pared by 8 bases and J by 1 base, with 4 bases of the junction left unmatched. In nucleotides, the CDR3 is TGTGCCAGCCCGGGGACTAGCGGTTCCTACGAGCAGTACTTC. Its translation is CASPGTSGSYEQYF.